The entry that follows covers one TCR beta chain sequence. This clone's antigen is unknown. This specimen belongs to a study of T cells expressing NK-cell markers (dated by TCRdb to the early 2020s). Study-wide context: In sorted CD3+CD56+NKG2C+, CD3+CD56+NKG2C- and CD3+CD56-NKG2C+ T-cell subsets from about 8 donors, TCR beta-chain repertoires were profiled. Among the eight sequenced donors, seven were HCMV-seropositive and one was HCMV-seronegative. The study sequenced eight donors, all healthy volunteers chosen at random: three men and five women. The libraries were sequenced on Illumina HiSeq 2000/2500, MiSeq or NextSeq, producing 2 x 150 bp reads.

The CDR3 goes from the cysteine to the phenylalanine over 17 residues. No DNA appears here. Study-wide findings and limitations: For six donors, the dominant CD3+CD56+NKG2C+ clonotypes were among the top 10 CD8+ clonotypes and accounted for about 1.0-7.5% of CD8+ T cells. Those dominant clonotypes were again the most abundant among CD3+CD56-NKG2C+ cells in a handful of donors, at about 28.3-60.1%. Whether the expanded NKG2C-expressing T cell clones were specific for HCMV antigens remained unclear.

HCMV-specific IgG was detected in serum with a commercial ELISA kit to determine HCMV serostatus. Peripheral blood mononuclear cells were isolated from blood by Ficoll density gradient centrifugation. TCRdb lists the instrument as Illumina HiSeq 2000. TCR beta cDNA libraries were made by 5'RACE template switching that added a universal primer site and unique molecular identifiers. cDNA synthesis was primed from the TCR beta constant segment, followed by two successive PCR amplification steps. Processing in the source paper ran as follows. MIGEC handled demultiplexing of the reads and grouping by UMI, while MiTCR was used to assemble and quantify clonotypes. Only TCR cDNA sequences supported by at least two reads were kept to exclude erroneous sequences. The tcR package was used for downstream repertoire analysis, and clonotypes were matched between fractions using CDR3 nucleotide sequence together with V segment. VDJmatch was used to annotate antigen specificity against VDJdb, with one amino acid substitution allowed in CDR3. Through TCRdb reprocessing, the reads give one entry per CDR3 protein sequence; DNA is omitted. These V and J calls originate from TCRdb's pipeline instead of the authors' own analysis. This sample's table has entries for some 300,000 distinct CDR3 sequences. Of the sample, approximately 0.42% is held by the ten largest clones.

Sequencing used blood T cells: a sorted CD56 or NKG2C T cell subset, CD4+ or CD8+ T cells, or bulk PBMC T cells (not recorded which). The chain employs TRBV12-3 or TRBV12-4 and TRBJ2-1; TCRdb's assignment of TRBD2 cannot be checked, as there is no DNA. The clonotype was recovered from a young man in good health. Donor details come from another sample of the same person, matched by shared clones. The CDR3 reads CASSPDIAGGVQVEQFF.